The 27 T cell receptor beta chains in this list originate from one sample, sequenced in a study of molecular identifiers for immune sequencing clone quantification. TCRdb re-called the PCR reads through MiXCR, storing one row per CDR3 protein. This table has some 580,000 distinct CDR3 sequences, about 25% appearing once. Material: naive CD8+ T cells from blood, with Jurkat cell RNA spiked in. Subset in this sample: FACS-sorted CD8+CD4-CCR7+CD45RA+ naive T cells. The origin of the receptors is a human donor in good health. Some libraries in this study had Jurkat cell RNA spiked in.

This chain joins TRBV19 and TRBJ1-1, with D perhaps TRBD1 (6 bases). Germline values: CDR1 LNHDA, CDR2 SQIVND (reference sequence). V lost 3 bases, J lost 2 bases, and 10 bases lay in between. CDR3 length equals 14 residues. The CDR3 loop is CASSISGANTEAFF. As DNA, the CDR3 is TGTGCCAGTAGTATCTCGGGGGCTAACACTGAAGCTTTCTTT.

On this clonotype: The germline gene is not matched at one end of the junction; a read error may be the cause. This chain links TRBV5-1 with TRBJ2-3; 8 positions agree with TRBD2. CDR1 and CDR2 (germline): SGHRS, YFSETQ. This CDR3 is built from 15 residues. Here the CDR3 reads CASSLGSGGTVTQYF. CDR3 DNA sequence: TGCGCCAGCAGCTTGGGCAGCGGGGGTACAGTTACGCAGTATTTT.

V is TRBV14 and J is TRBJ2-7; 12 positions agree with TRBD1. From germline, CDR1 is SGHDN and CDR2 FVKESK. The V and J ends lost 4 bases and 7 bases, in that order; junction bases with no gene match: 11. The CDR3 contains 16 residues. CDR3 in DNA: TGTGCCAGCAGCCCTTCGGGACAGGGGGCAGGGAGGGAGCAGTACTTC. It is translated as CASSPSGQGAGREQYF.

On this clonotype itself: A read error is possible here, since a much larger clone lies one base away. V gene TRBV11-1 combines with J gene TRBJ1-2; no clear D gene. Germline V gene sequence: CDR1 SGHAT, CDR2 FQDESV (reference sequence). The CDR3 contains 13 residues. Between the trimmed V and J ends, which lost 4 bases and 3 bases, there was a span of 9 bases. CDR3 bases: TGTGCCAGCAGCTCCGCAGAAGACTATGGCTACACCTTC. The encoded protein is CASSSAEDYGYTF.

As for this clonotype: A much larger clone differs from this one at a single base, so this may be a read error. The gene calls are TRBV7-8 and TRBJ1-5, with D unresolved. This CDR3 has 14 residues. The germline V gene encodes CDR1 SGHVS and CDR2 FQNEAQ. The CDR3: CASGLEPAFMPQHF. CDR3 nucleotides: TGTGCCAGCGGCTTAGAACCCGCTTTTATGCCCCAGCATTTT.

This clonotype was seen a handful of times. This chain joins TRBV20-1 and TRBJ2-7; TRBD2 matches at 8 bases. The germline gives CDR1 DFQATT, CDR2 SNEGSKA (reference sequence). J was trimmed by 0 bases and V by 1 base; bases with no gene match: 5. The CDR3 covers 15 residues. Written as DNA, the CDR3 is TGCAGTGCTAGAGTTACTAGCGGTAGCTCCTACGAGCAGTACTTC. Translating gives CSARVTSGSSYEQYF.

The chain uses TRBV7-2 and TRBJ2-7, with no clear D. The CDR3 is 16 residues long. CDR1 and CDR2 from the germline V gene are SGHTA and FQGNSA. The germline V and J ends were trimmed by 5 bases and 0 bases, with 17 bases remaining between them. The CDR3 loop reads CASSSEPIGSSYEQYF. CDR3 in DNA: TGTGCCAGCAGCAGCGAACCCATCGGAAGCTCCTACGAGCAGTACTTC.

This clonotype was observed a few times. At one boundary the junction diverges from the germline segment, which might be a read error. V and J are TRBV12-3 or TRBV12-4 and TRBJ1-4, with a possible D match to TRBD1 (6 bases). The CDR3 consists of 15 residues. CDR3 sequence reads: CASRLAVAGDEKLVF. DNA for the CDR3: TGTGCCAGCAGATTGGCGGTGGCAGGGGATGAAAAACTGGTTTTT.

The V call is TRBV7-9, the J call TRBJ2-7; the D gene is possibly TRBD2 (5 bases). The germline V and J ends were trimmed by 5 bases and 4 bases, with 12 bases remaining between them. Per germline, CDR1 SEHNR and CDR2 FQNEAQ (reference sequence). The CDR3 is made up of 13 amino acids. This CDR3 is CASSLREVYEQYF. The CDR3 nucleotides are TGTGCCAGCAGCCTCCGGGAAGTGTACGAGCAGTACTTC. Together with reference TRBV7-9 and TRBJ2-7, the CDR3 gives the full variable domain: DTGVSQNPRHKITKRGQNVTFRCDPISEHNRLYWYRQTLGQGPEFLTYFQNEAQLEKSRLLSDRFSAERPKGSFSTLEIQRTEQGDSAMYLCASSLREVYEQYFGPGTRLTVT.

This clonotype appeared a few times. Germline is not matched at one junction end, which may reflect a read error. CDR3 in amino acids: CGSSPGSGEFF. CDR3 DNA sequence: TGTGGCAGCAGCCCTGGTTCGGGAGAGTTCTTC. The rearrangement joins TRBV5-8 to TRBJ2-1; a possible D gene is TRBD2 (6 bases). Looked up from germline, CDR1 is SGHTS and CDR2 is YDEGEE. The CDR3 has 11 amino acids.

This clonotype was seen repeatedly, ten times or more. The chain couples TRBV12-3 or TRBV12-4 to TRBJ2-3, with 8 bases aligning to TRBD1. The trim removed 6 bases at V and 4 bases at J, leaving 6 bases unmatched. This CDR3 is 14 amino acids long. This CDR3 reads CASRDRGRPDTQYF. CDR3 in DNA: TGTGCCAGCAGAGACAGGGGACGGCCAGATACGCAGTATTTT.

The rearrangement joins TRBV7-9 to TRBJ2-3, with 10 bases matching TRBD1. Germline V gene data show CDR1 as SEHNR and CDR2 as FQNEAQ (reference sequence). Trimming took 7 bases from V and 0 from J; bases not matched to a gene: 16. CDR3 length: 19 amino acids. The CDR3 region has the DNA TGTGCCAGCACTCGTTCGGACAGGGGGATTGTGAGGAGCACAGATACGCAGTATTTT. Amino acids: CASTRSDRGIVRSTDTQYF.

This clonotype turned up a few times. The chain joins TRBV3-1 to TRBJ2-4, with 13 bases that match TRBD2. Per germline, CDR1 LGHDT and CDR2 YNNKEL (reference sequence). There are 18 residues in the CDR3. Trimming at V came to 1 base and at J to 1 base, leaving 4 bases not matched to a gene. In DNA, the CDR3 is TGTGCCAGCAGCCAAGGGACTAGCGGGAGTGGCGCCAAAAACATTCAGTACTTC. Translating gives CASSQGTSGSGAKNIQYF.

Concerning this clonotype: Since the CDR3 does not end with the conserved phenylalanine or tryptophan, this likely comes from a read error. The rearrangement links TRBV4-1 to TRBJ2-1; no definite D call. V dropped 1 base and J dropped 0 bases, with 7 bases sitting between them. Germline CDR1 MGHRA, CDR2 YSYEKL. This CDR3 region has 15 residues. The DNA of the CDR3 is TGCGCCAGCAGCCAAGCCAAAAGCTCCTACAATGAGCAGTTCTTA. The encoded protein is CASSQAKSSYNEQFL.

The V call is TRBV20-1, the J call TRBJ2-7; 14 bases map to TRBD2. Germline V CDR1 and CDR2: DFQATT, SNEGSKA (reference sequence). Unmatched junction bases numbered 8, after V lost 1 base and J lost 3 bases. The CDR3 is made up of 17 amino acids. The CDR3: CSARAGLAGVPFYEQYF. DNA of the CDR3: TGCAGTGCTAGAGCGGGACTAGCGGGAGTTCCCTTCTACGAGCAGTACTTC.

Many counts were recorded for this clonotype. V usage is TRBV6-9 and J usage is TRBJ2-6; TRBD1 is a possible D gene (6 bases). This CDR3 is built from 16 residues. Germline V gene data show CDR1 as MNHGY and CDR2 as SVAAGI. V lost 2 bases and J lost 5, with 13 bases in between. The CDR3 DNA reads TGTGCCAGCAGTTATCAGACAGGACGAAGGGCCAACGTCCTGACTTTC. It is translated as CASSYQTGRRANVLTF.

The chain recombines TRBV7-9 with TRBJ2-5; D unresolved. V lost 1 base and J 4 bases, leaving 4 bases between the germline ends. In germline, CDR1 is SEHNR, CDR2 FQNEAQ (reference sequence). The CDR3 sequence is 12 residues long. The CDR3 loop is CASSLGAETQYF. CDR3 DNA: TGTGCCAGCAGCTTAGGGGCAGAGACCCAGTACTTC.

The gene calls are TRBV12-3 or TRBV12-4 and TRBJ1-1; D possibly corresponds to TRBD1 (5 bases). V was shortened by 5 bases and J by 11 bases, with 24 bases between the two germline ends. CDR3 length equals 15 residues. The DNA of the CDR3 is TGTGCCAGCAGTCCCTCCTCGGATGGGGCCCTGGGGGCTTTCTTT. This translates into CASSPSSDGALGAFF.

There are many counts of this clonotype. This chain connects TRBV19 to TRBJ2-2, with TRBD2 matching over 13 bases. The CDR3 is 18 amino acids. Unmatched junction bases numbered 10, after V lost 6 bases and J lost 3 bases. Germline CDR1 is LNHDA and CDR2 is SQIVND (reference sequence). The DNA of the CDR3 is TGTGCCAGTAGACAGCGGACTAGCGGGAGCGATGACACCGGGGAGCTGTTTTTT. Encoded protein: CASRQRTSGSDDTGELFF. Filled out from reference TRBV19 and TRBJ2-2, the complete variable domain reads DGGITQSPKYLFRKEGQNVTLSCEQNLNHDAMYWYRQDPGQGLRLIYYSQIVNDFQKGDIAEGYSVSREKKESFPLTVTSAQKNPTAFYLCASRQRTSGSDDTGELFFGEGSRLTVL.

In this sample, this clonotype turned up a few times. V usage is TRBV27 and J usage is TRBJ1-5; D is possibly TRBD1 (5 bases). Trimming stripped 2 bases from V and 7 bases from J, with 12 bases between. The CDR3 contains 14 residues. Germline V gene data show CDR1 as MNHEY and CDR2 as SMNVEV (reference sequence). The CDR3 protein is CASSLNIGDQPQHF. CDR3 DNA: TGTGCCAGCAGTTTAAATATAGGGGACCAGCCCCAGCATTTT.

This clonotype was observed at least ten times. V gene TRBV6-2 or TRBV6-3 combines with J gene TRBJ1-3; D is undetermined. The germline V and J ends were trimmed by 7 bases and 4 bases, with 5 bases remaining between them. Germline CDR1 MNHEY, CDR2 SVGEGT. The CDR3 runs to 11 residues. The CDR3 nucleotides are TGTGCCAGCACCGCGGGAAACACCATATATTTT. Translation: CASTAGNTIYF.

Details on this clonotype: A read error is possible here, since a much larger clone lies one base away. The rearrangement uses TRBV6-5 and TRBJ1-1; D call uncertain. Germline loops: CDR1 MNHEY, CDR2 SVGAGI. The length of the CDR3 is 15 residues. V shed 6 bases and J shed 8 bases, with 22 bases lying between them. The CDR3 loop reads CASSLRARRDKEAFF. The CDR3 nucleotides read TGTGCCAGCAGCCTACGGGCGCGGCGGGATAAGGAAGCTTTCTTT.

This clonotype was seen a few times. J is TRBJ1-2 and V is TRBV6-2 or TRBV6-3, with TRBD1 as a possible D gene (6 bases). V lost 1 base and J 6 bases, leaving 9 bases between the germline ends. The CDR3 has 13 residues. Germline assignment: CDR1 MNHEY and CDR2 SVGEGT. The chain's CDR3 is CASSYYGGDGYTF. The CDR3 DNA is TGTGCCAGCAGTTACTATGGGGGCGATGGCTACACCTTC.

Notes on this clonotype: Just one base apart from a much larger clone, this may be a read error. V gene TRBV7-9 combines with J gene TRBJ2-7; 7 bases agree with TRBD2. CDR1 and CDR2 from the germline V gene are SEHNR and FQNEAQ (reference sequence). CDR3 length: 15 amino acids. After removal of 1 base from V and 9 bases from J, the junction contained 12 bases not matched to a gene. The CDR3 DNA follows: TGTGCCAGCAGCTTAGGCTGGGGCCCCACGGGAGGGCAGTACTTC. Its translation: CASSLGWGPTGGQYF.

This clonotype was detected only a few times. V gene TRBV25-1 combines with J gene TRBJ2-4, with D possibly being TRBD2 (5 bases). There are 13 residues in the CDR3. Germline V gives CDR1 MGHDK, CDR2 SYGVNS. V was cut by 7 bases and J by 11 bases, with 18 bases left in between. CDR3 amino acids: CASNLPLRVVQYF. The CDR3 DNA reads as TGTGCCAGCAACCTACCCCTGAGGGTGGTTCAGTACTTC.

This clonotype has ten or more counts. The chain couples TRBV27 to TRBJ2-7; D may be TRBD2 (6 bases). CDR1 and CDR2 (germline): MNHEY, SMNVEV (reference sequence). This CDR3 has 13 amino acids. Trimming cost V 5 bases and J 3 bases, with 11 bases left between them. The DNA for the CDR3 is TGTGCCAGCAGTACAGCGGGTGGCTACGAGCAGTACTTC. Translation: CASSTAGGYEQYF.

The J gene is TRBJ2-7, the V gene TRBV12-3 or TRBV12-4; D gene uncertain. Trimming shortened V by 3 bases and J by 11 bases, and 11 bases separated the two germline ends. The CDR3 is 11 amino acids. CDR3 sequence reads: CASSFGTREYF. In DNA, the CDR3 is TGTGCCAGCAGTTTCGGAACTCGGGAGTACTTC.